This TCR beta chain came from a study of cytomegalovirus exposure and HLA in healthy donors. Findings and caveats of the study: The classifier reportedly diagnosed cytomegalovirus status with high specificity and sensitivity.

Details on this clone: The antigen remains unidentified.

60 Vbeta and 13 Jbeta primers were used in PCR. Method: immunoSEQ multiplex PCR; TCRdb's copy keeps in-frame clones and lacks some. The table records some 120,000 clones, 70% to 85% of them present only once. What was sequenced was PBMCs. The TCR sequence derives from a man younger than 35 in good health and CMV-seronegative.

The CDR3 reads CASSLAGGGETQYF. CDR3 DNA: TGTGCCAGCAGCCTCGCGGGGGGAGGAGAGACCCAGTACTTC. The J gene is TRBJ2-5, the V gene TRBV11-3; 8 nucleotides match TRBD2. This CDR3 is built from 14 residues. Germline values: CDR1 SGHNT, CDR2 YENEEA. V trimming: 5 bases; J trimming: 4 bases; junction bases outside the gene matches: 6.